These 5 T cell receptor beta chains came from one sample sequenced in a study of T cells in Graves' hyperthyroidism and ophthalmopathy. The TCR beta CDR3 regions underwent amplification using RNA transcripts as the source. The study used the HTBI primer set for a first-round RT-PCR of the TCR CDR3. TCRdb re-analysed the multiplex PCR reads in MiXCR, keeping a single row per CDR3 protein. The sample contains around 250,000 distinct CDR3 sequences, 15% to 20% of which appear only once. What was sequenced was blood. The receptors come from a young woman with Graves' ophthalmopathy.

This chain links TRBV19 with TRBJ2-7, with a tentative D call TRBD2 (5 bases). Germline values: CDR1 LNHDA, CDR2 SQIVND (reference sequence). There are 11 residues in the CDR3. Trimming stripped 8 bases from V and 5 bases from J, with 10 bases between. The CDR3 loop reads CASGVGNEQYF. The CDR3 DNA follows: TGTGCCAGTGGGGTCGGGAACGAGCAGTACTTC. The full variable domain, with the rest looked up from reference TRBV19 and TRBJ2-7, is DGGITQSPKYLFRKEGQNVTLSCEQNLNHDAMYWYRQDPGQGLRLIYYSQIVNDFQKGDIAEGYSVSREKKESFPLTVTSAQKNPTAFYLCASGVGNEQYFGPGTRLTVT.

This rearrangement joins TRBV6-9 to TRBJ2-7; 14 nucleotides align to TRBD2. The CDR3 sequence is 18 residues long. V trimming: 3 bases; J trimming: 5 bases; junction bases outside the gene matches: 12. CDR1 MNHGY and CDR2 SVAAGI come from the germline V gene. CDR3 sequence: CASSYPKMMTSGGDEQYF. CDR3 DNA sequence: TGTGCCAGCAGTTACCCAAAAATGATGACTAGCGGGGGGGACGAGCAGTACTTC.

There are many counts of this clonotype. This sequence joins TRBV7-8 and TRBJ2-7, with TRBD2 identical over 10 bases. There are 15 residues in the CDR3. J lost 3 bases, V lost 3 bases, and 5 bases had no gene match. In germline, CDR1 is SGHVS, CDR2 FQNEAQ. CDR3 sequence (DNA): TGTGCCAGCAGCTTGTCTAGCGGGAGCGTCTACGAGCAGTACTTC. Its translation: CASSLSSGSVYEQYF.

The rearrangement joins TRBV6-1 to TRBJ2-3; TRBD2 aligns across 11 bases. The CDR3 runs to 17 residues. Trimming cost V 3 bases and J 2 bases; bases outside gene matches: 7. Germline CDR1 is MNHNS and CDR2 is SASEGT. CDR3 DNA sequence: TGTGCCAGCAGTGACGTTCGACTAGCGGGGACCACAGATACGCAGTATTTT. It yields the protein CASSDVRLAGTTDTQYF.

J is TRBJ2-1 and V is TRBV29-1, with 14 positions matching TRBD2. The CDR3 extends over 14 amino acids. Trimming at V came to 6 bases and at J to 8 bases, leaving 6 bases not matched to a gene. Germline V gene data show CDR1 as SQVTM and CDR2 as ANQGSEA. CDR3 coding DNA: TGCAGCGTGTGCTGGACTAGCGGGAGGTATGAGCAGTTCTTC. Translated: CSVCWTSGRYEQFF.